This T cell receptor (beta chain) originates from a study of CD4 T cells in relation to SARS-CoV-2 and coronaviruses. Notes on the study in general: About 65% of donors had memory CD4+ clonotypes crossrecognizing SARS-CoV-2 and common cold coronavirus spike.

The CDR3 totals 13 residues. The V end lost 2 bases, the J end lost 4 bases, and 8 bases lay between the germline ends. Worth noting for this clone: Its antigen is not known.

Before the COVID-19 pandemic, during about 2011-2019, CD4+ T cells were taken from unexposed donors. Profiled with immunoSEQ multiplex PCR; TCRdb holds only in-frame clones, not every one. The table lists roughly 68,000 clones, 85% to 95% of them singletons. The chain carries TRBV12-3 or TRBV12-4 and TRBJ1-1; weak D call: TRBD1 (5 bases). The clonotype originates from a human donor in good health. What was sequenced was naive CD4+ T cells from PBMCs. Documented subset: naive CD4+ T cells isolated by negative enrichment. The CDR3 loop reads CASSLKGTTEAFF. In DNA form, the CDR3 reads TGTGCCAGCAGTTTAAAGGGGACCACTGAAGCTTTCTTT.